This T cell receptor (beta chain) was sequenced for a study of T-cell reconstitution after alpha-beta-depleted transplantation in children. Unique molecular identifiers tagged the TCRbeta library. From the PCR reads, TCRdb called clonotypes with MiXCR, one entry per CDR3 protein. The table lists 800,000 to 1,000,000 distinct CDR3 sequences, roughly 29% of them singletons. Germline values: CDR1 PRHDT, CDR2 FYEKMQ (reference sequence). This CDR3 contains 14 residues. With V trimmed by 4 bases and J by 2 bases, 1 base remained unmatched. This clonotype has a handful of counts. The receptor's source is a boy younger than two who had a stem cell transplant for SCID, so the T cells may come from the graft donor. The source material was PBMCs, mostly from graft donor cells, sampled 360 days after TCRalphabeta/CD19-depleted stem cell transplant. The gene calls are TRBV13 and TRBJ2-1, with 8 bases identical to TRBD1. CDR3 amino acids: CASSSDRAYNEQFF. CDR3 coding DNA: TGTGCCAGCAGCTCGGACAGGGCCTACAATGAGCAGTTCTTC. The whole variable domain, remainder taken from reference TRBV13 and TRBJ2-1, is AAGVIQSPRHLIKEKRETATLKCYPIPRHDTVYWYQQGPGQDPQFLISFYEKMQSDKGSIPDRFSAQQFSDYHSELNMSSLELGDSALYFCASSSDRAYNEQFFGPGTRLTVL.